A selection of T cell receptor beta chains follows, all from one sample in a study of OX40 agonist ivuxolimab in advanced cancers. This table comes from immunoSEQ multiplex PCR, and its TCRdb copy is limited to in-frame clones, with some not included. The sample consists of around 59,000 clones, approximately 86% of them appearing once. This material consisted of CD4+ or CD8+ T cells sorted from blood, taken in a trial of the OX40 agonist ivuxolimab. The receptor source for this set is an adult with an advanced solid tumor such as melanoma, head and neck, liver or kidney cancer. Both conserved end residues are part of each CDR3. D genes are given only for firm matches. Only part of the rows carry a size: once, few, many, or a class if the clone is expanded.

TGCGCCAGCAGCGCTCCGGACATCGGCAACGAGCAGTACTTC CASSAPDIGNEQYF TRBJ2-7 . . TRBV28
TGTGCCAGCACCGTCCTCAATGAGCAGTTCTTC CASTVLNEQFF TRBJ2-1 . . TRBV7-2
TGTGCCAGCAGTCTGACAGCGTGGTCCTACGAGCAGTACTTC CASSLTAWSYEQYF TRBJ2-7 . . TRBV6-5
TGTGCCAGCAGTTTCGCGGGGATTTCTGACAATGAGCAGTTCTTC CASSFAGISDNEQFF TRBJ2-1 . once TRBV28
TGCGCCAGCAGCTTGGACCCCCCGCACAACAATGAGCAGTTCTTC CASSLDPPHNNEQFF TRBJ2-1 . . TRBV5-1
TGTGCCAGCAGCCCGTCCGACCGCGGGTACGAGCAGTACTTC CASSPSDRGYEQYF TRBJ2-7 . . TRBV7-6
TGTGCCAGCAGCTCTCCCGGGACAGGGGCGAGGGGTGGCTACACCTTC CASSSPGTGARGGYTF TRBJ1-2 TRBD1 . TRBV5-4
TGTGCCAGCAGCAAGGACCCGGGACTAGCGGACAATGAGCAGTTCTTC CASSKDPGLADNEQFF TRBJ2-1 . once TRBV21-1
TGTGCCAGCAGCCAATCCCCACCCCCAAACACCGGGGAGCTGTTTTTT CASSQSPPPNTGELFF TRBJ2-2 . . TRBV16
TGTGCCAGCAGCCTAGACAGGAGGGCCAAAAACATTCAGTACTTC CASSLDRRAKNIQYF TRBJ2-4 . . TRBV6-5
TGTGCCAGCAGCCTAGTCACTGAAGCTTTCTTT CASSLVTEAFF TRBJ1-1 . . TRBV7-2
TGTGCCAGCAGTGAAGGTATTAATGAAAAACTGTTTTTT CASSEGINEKLFF TRBJ1-4 . . TRBV6-1
TGTGCCAGCAGCCAAGAGGGGAGCGGGACCTACAATGAGCAGTTCTTC CASSQEGSGTYNEQFF TRBJ2-1 TRBD2 . TRBV4-2
TGTGCCAGCTCACTCGGCCTGCACAGGACTAGCGGGAGCCAACTTTCCTACAATGAGCAGTTCTTC CASSLGLHRTSGSQLSYNEQFF TRBJ2-1 TRBD2 . TRBV18
TGTGCCAGCACCATCAGCGGGTTGGGGGAGACCCAGTACTTC CASTISGLGETQYF TRBJ2-5 . . TRBV2
TGTGCCAGTCACCAGGGACTTAGTAGCGATGAGCAGTTCTTC CASHQGLSSDEQFF TRBJ2-1 . . TRBV18
TGTGCCAGCAGCTTAGGACTAGCGGTTGCCTACGAGCAGTACTTC CASSLGLAVAYEQYF TRBJ2-7 TRBD2 . TRBV6-5
TGTGCCAGCAGCGTCCGGGACAGAGATAACTATGGCTACACCTTC CASSVRDRDNYGYTF TRBJ1-2 TRBD1 . TRBV5-4
TGCGCCAGCAGCCAAAACCAGGGACTACCCAATGAGCAGTTCTTC CASSQNQGLPNEQFF TRBJ2-1 TRBD2 . TRBV4-3
TGTGCCAGCAGCTTAGCGCCGGGCCCCCATACGCAGTATTTT CASSLAPGPHTQYF TRBJ2-3 . . TRBV7-9
TGTGCCAGCACCTTTTGGGGGGGACTAGCGGGAACCGGGGAGCTGTTTTTT CASTFWGGLAGTGELFF TRBJ2-2 TRBD2 . TRBV28
TGTGCCAGCAGCTTAGCCGCAGGGGCGAACACCGGGGAGCTGTTTTTT CASSLAAGANTGELFF TRBJ2-2 . few TRBV11-3
TGTGCCATCAGTAAAGGACAGGGGGCCGACGGTTATGGCTACACCTTC CAISKGQGADGYGYTF TRBJ1-2 TRBD1 . TRBV10-3
TGTGCCAGCACTTGGGGGGACAGGGGGCGAAAACTGTTTTTT CASTWGDRGRKLFF TRBJ1-4 TRBD1 . TRBV6-1
TGTGCCAGCAGTTCCCCGTCCAGGTGGGGAAATGAGCAGTTCTTC CASSSPSRWGNEQFF TRBJ2-1 . . TRBV27
TGTGCCATCAGGGGAGGGGCAGGGAGCACAGATACGCAGTATTTT CAIRGGAGSTDTQYF TRBJ2-3 TRBD2 . TRBV10-3
TGTGCCAGCAGCTTAAGGCAGGGGGCTGTCAATGAGCAGTTCTTC CASSLRQGAVNEQFF TRBJ2-1 TRBD1 . TRBV11-3
TGTGCCAGTAGTCAACGGACGGAACAAGAGACCCAGTACTTC CASSQRTEQETQYF TRBJ2-5 . . TRBV19
TGCGCCAGCAGCTCCCGGACTAGCGGGAGTCGCAATGAGCAGTTCTTC CASSSRTSGSRNEQFF TRBJ2-1 TRBD2 . TRBV5-1
TGTGCCAGTAGTCCCAGCTCCTCAGGTCAGCCCCAGCATTTT CASSPSSSGQPQHF TRBJ1-5 . . TRBV19
TGCAGTGCTCAACTAGCAGATACGCAGTATTTT CSAQLADTQYF TRBJ2-3 . once TRBV20-1
TGTGCCAGCAGCCCCTTTCAGGGGGGGTCACCCCTCCACTTT CASSPFQGGSPLHF TRBJ1-6 TRBD1 . TRBV14
TGTGCCAGCAGCCAAGAGAGTGTCCGATCCCTCTACGAGCAGTACTTC CASSQESVRSLYEQYF TRBJ2-7 . . TRBV4-2
TGTGCCAGTAGTCGGGGTGGCTACAATGAGCAGTTCTTC CASSRGGYNEQFF TRBJ2-1 . . TRBV19
TGTGCCAGCAGCCCTACTAGCGCCTCCTACAATGAGCAGTTCTTC CASSPTSASYNEQFF TRBJ2-1 TRBD2 . TRBV7-2
TGTGCCAGCACTTTTAAACCCCCCTACGAGCAGTACTTC CASTFKPPYEQYF TRBJ2-7 . . TRBV6-6
TGCGCCAGCTGCAAGGGGAACACCGGGGAGCTGTTTTTT CASCKGNTGELFF TRBJ2-2 . . TRBV4-3
TGTGCCAGCAGCTCCACTAGCGGCCCTACAGATACGCAGTATTTT CASSSTSGPTDTQYF TRBJ2-3 TRBD2 . TRBV7-3
TGTGCCAGCAGGACGGAGAACACCATATATTTT CASRTENTIYF TRBJ1-3 . . TRBV6-5
TGTGCCAGCACGAGCTTGGGAGCAGGGTCCCAGAACTATGGCTACACCTTC CASTSLGAGSQNYGYTF TRBJ1-2 . . TRBV27
TGTGCCAGCAGCTTAGAAGGCAGCTCTGGAAACACCATATATTTT CASSLEGSSGNTIYF TRBJ1-3 . . TRBV11-2
TGCGCCAGCAGTTCTCGGGGCGAGCAGTACTTC CASSSRGEQYF TRBJ2-7 . once TRBV23-1
TGCAGCTGTCGGGGGGTCCAGAATAGCACAGATACGCAGTATTTT CSCRGVQNSTDTQYF TRBJ2-3 TRBD2 . TRBV29-1
TGTGCCAGCAGCACGACAGGGATAAAAGGCTACACCTTC CASSTTGIKGYTF TRBJ1-2 TRBD1 . TRBV7-2
TGTGCCAGCAGTTTCGAAGGGAGGGCTAATGAAAAACTGTTTTTT CASSFEGRANEKLFF TRBJ1-4 . . TRBV28
TGTGCCGCGGAGACTAGCGGGACTGAGCAGTTCTTC CAAETSGTEQFF TRBJ2-1 TRBD2 . TRBV28
TGTGCCAGCAGCTTAGACATCGGACTAGCCTACGAGCAGTACTTC CASSLDIGLAYEQYF TRBJ2-7 TRBD2 . TRBV7-2
TGTGCCAGCAGCTGGGGATATGAGGGCGGCACTGAAGCTTTCTTT CASSWGYEGGTEAFF TRBJ1-1 . . TRBV5-5
TGTGCCAGCAGGAAAGGAACAAACACCGGGGAGCTGTTTTTT CASRKGTNTGELFF TRBJ2-2 . once TRBV7-2
TGTGCCAGCAGTCGACTAGCGGGAGCATCCGAGCAGTACTTC CASSRLAGASEQYF TRBJ2-7 TRBD2 medium-sized TRBV2
TGCAGCGTTGAAAGCCAGGGAGACGGCTACACCTTC CSVESQGDGYTF TRBJ1-2 . . TRBV29-1